This entry lists 3 T cell receptor beta chains sequenced from one sample in a study of CD8+CD57+ T cells in acquired aplastic anemia. All sequencing subjects had displayed CD8+CD57+ cell expansion on flow cytometry. The TCR beta profiling, which covered VDJ combination and CDR3 sequence, was carried out using genomic DNA as the template. TCRdb re-analysed the reads in MiXCR, keeping a single row per CDR3 protein. This sample has 100,000 to 150,000 distinct CDR3 sequences, with approximately 41% found just once. The sequenced sample consisted of sorted CD4+, CD8+, or CD8+CD57+ T cells (not recorded which) from PBMCs. These receptors came from a human donor with aplastic anemia.

J is TRBJ1-2 and V is TRBV29-1; 10 bases are shared with TRBD1. The trim removed 4 bases at V and 2 bases at J, leaving 4 bases unmatched. The CDR3 extends over 14 amino acids. Germline V gene lookup returns CDR1 SQVTM and CDR2 ANQGSEA. The DNA of the CDR3 is TGCAGCGTTGTCGTGGGACAGGGGAACTATGGCTACACCTTC. Amino acids: CSVVVGQGNYGYTF.

The rearrangement uses TRBV14 and TRBJ2-3; D gene uncertain. The CDR3 runs to 11 residues. Germline values: CDR1 SGHDN, CDR2 FVKESK. Deletions cut 1 base from V and 8 bases from J, with 4 bases between. The CDR3, as DNA: TGTGCCAGCAGCCAAGCCCGTACGCAGTATTTT. Translated: CASSQARTQYF.

This clonotype has at least ten counts. The gene calls are TRBV7-2 and TRBJ1-6; 7 bases agree with TRBD1. V lost 4 bases to trimming and J lost 5 bases; unmatched junction nucleotides: 5. CDR1 and CDR2 from the germline V gene are SGHTA and FQGNSA. This CDR3 region has 15 residues. The CDR3 here is CASSYRTGHNSPLHF. CDR3 nucleotides: TGTGCCAGCAGCTACCGGACAGGCCATAATTCACCCCTCCACTTT. The whole variable domain, filled in from reference TRBV7-2 and TRBJ1-6, reads GAGVSQSPSNKVTEKGKDVELRCDPISGHTALYWYRQSLGQGLEFLIYFQGNSAPDKSGLPSDRFSAERTGGSVSTLTIQRTQQEDSAVYLCASSYRTGHNSPLHFGNGTRLTVT.